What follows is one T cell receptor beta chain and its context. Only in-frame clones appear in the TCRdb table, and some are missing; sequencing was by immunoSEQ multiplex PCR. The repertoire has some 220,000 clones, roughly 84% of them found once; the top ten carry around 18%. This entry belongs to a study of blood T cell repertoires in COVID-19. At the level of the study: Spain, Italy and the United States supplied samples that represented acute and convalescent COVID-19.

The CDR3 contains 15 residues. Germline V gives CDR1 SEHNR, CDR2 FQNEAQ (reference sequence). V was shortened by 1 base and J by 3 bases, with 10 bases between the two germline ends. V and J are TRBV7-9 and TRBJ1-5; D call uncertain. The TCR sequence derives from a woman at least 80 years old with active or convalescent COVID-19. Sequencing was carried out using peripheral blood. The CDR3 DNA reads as TGTGCCAGCAGCTTAGGAGCGGGAGACAATCAGCCCCAGCATTTT. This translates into CASSLGAGDNQPQHF.